Listed here are 18 T cell receptor beta chains from one sample, sequenced in a study. TCRdb redid the calling of the 5' RACE reads with MiXCR, one entry per CDR3 protein. The data show approximately 47,000 distinct CDR3 sequences, with 28% seen just once and about 2.2% held by the top ten. The sequenced sample consisted of naive CD4+ T cells sorted from blood. Documented subset: naive CD4+ T cells, CD4+CD45RA+CD25-. The receptors derive from a female donor with breast cancer.

This clonotype has a count of ten or more. The chain joins TRBV6-5 to TRBJ1-1; D call uncertain. This CDR3 comprises 16 residues. V lost 7 bases, J lost 4 bases, and 22 bases lay in between. Looked up from germline, CDR1 is MNHEY and CDR2 is SVGAGI. This CDR3 is CASTDPRGETLTEAFF. Written as DNA, the CDR3 is TGTGCCAGCACCGACCCCCGCGGGGAGACTCTCACTGAAGCTTTCTTT.

This chain links TRBV29-1 with TRBJ2-3; tentative D call: TRBD1 (6 bases). This CDR3 has 16 amino acids. Germline lookup yields CDR1 SQVTM and CDR2 ANQGSEA. Trimming cost V 7 bases and J 2 bases, with 22 bases left between them. CDR3 sequence: CSAEASLGGPTDTQYF. CDR3 DNA sequence: TGCAGCGCTGAGGCTTCTTTAGGGGGACCCACAGATACGCAGTATTTT.

For this clonotype: One end of the junction varies from germline; a read error may be responsible. The rearrangement links TRBV13 to TRBJ2-7; 8 nucleotides line up with TRBD2. Germline assignment: CDR1 PRHDT and CDR2 FYEKMQ (reference sequence). The CDR3 is made up of 15 amino acids. CDR3 coding DNA: TGTGCCAGCACCGTAGCGGGAAATTCAGCCTACGAGCAGCACTTC. This sequence encodes CASTVAGNSAYEQHF.

This chain links TRBV28 with TRBJ1-1; D is undetermined. Deletions cut 5 bases from V and 10 bases from J, with 11 bases between. CDR3 length: 11 residues. Germline V CDR1 and CDR2: MDHEN, SYDVKM. Here the CDR3 reads CASSPGPRAFF. CDR3 DNA: TGTGCCAGCAGTCCTGGCCCACGAGCTTTCTTT.

V is TRBV12-3 or TRBV12-4 and J is TRBJ2-5, with D uncertain. Trimming stripped 1 base from V and 2 bases from J, with 14 bases between. The CDR3 covers 16 residues. CDR3 in amino acids: CASSLGPSFFQETQYF. CDR3 nucleotide sequence: TGTGCCAGCAGTTTAGGGCCCTCCTTCTTTCAAGAGACCCAGTACTTC.

CDR3 DNA: TGCGCCAGCAGCTTGGTGGATACGCAGTATTTT. It specifies CASSLVDTQYF. The chain recombines TRBV5-1 with TRBJ2-3; no clear D gene. Germline V gene data show CDR1 as SGHRS and CDR2 as YFSETQ. Trimming shortened V by 0 bases and J by 6 bases, and 2 bases separated the two germline ends. The CDR3 extends over 11 amino acids.

This clonotype is a singleton in its sample. The chain joins TRBV11-2 to TRBJ1-3; D not certain. The CDR3 is made up of 14 amino acids. Germline V gene lookup returns CDR1 SGHAT and CDR2 FQNNGV. V lost 5 bases and J 0 bases, leaving 8 bases between the germline ends. CDR3 bases: TGTGCCAGCAGCGACCTATCCTCTGGAAACACCATATATTTT. Amino acids: CASSDLSSGNTIYF.

The chain recombines TRBV5-1 with TRBJ1-2, with D maybe TRBD1 (6 bases). This CDR3 comprises 15 residues. Per the germline V gene, CDR1 is SGHRS and CDR2 is YFSETQ. The V end lost 4 bases, the J end lost 0 bases, and 13 bases lay between the germline ends. Here the CDR3 DNA reads TGCGCCAGCAGCCCCGGACAGATAGCTAACTATGGCTACACCTTC. Its protein product is CASSPGQIANYGYTF. Variable domain in full (rest from reference TRBV5-1 and TRBJ1-2): KAGVTQTPRYLIKTRGQQVTLSCSPISGHRSVSWYQQTPGQGLQFLFEYFSETQRNKGNFPGRFSGRQFSNSRSEMNVSTLELGDSALYLCASSPGQIANYGYTFGSGTRLTVV.

The chain recombines TRBV3-1 with TRBJ2-5; either TRBD1 or TRBD2 may fit D (5 bases each). This CDR3 has 13 residues. Germline-derived CDR1 and CDR2 are LGHDT and YNNKEL (reference sequence). Trimming shortened V by 6 bases and J by 5 bases, and 13 bases separated the two germline ends. CDR3 sequence (DNA): TGTGCCAGCAGTCGAGGGACGTCGGAGACCCAGTACTTC. The encoded protein is CASSRGTSETQYF.

This clonotype is medium-sized by share. The chain combines TRBV6-2 or TRBV6-3 with TRBJ2-6; unclear D gene. Trimming took off 10 bases at V and 2 bases at J, with 6 bases between the two ends. The CDR3 extends over 12 amino acids. Germline V CDR1 and CDR2: MNHEY, SVGEGT. Here the CDR3 reads CAIGAGANVLTF. CDR3 nucleotides: TGTGCCATCGGTGCTGGGGCCAACGTCCTGACTTTC.

This clonotype came up a few times. This chain joins TRBV27 and TRBJ2-1; 9 positions agree with TRBD2. The junction had 6 bases not matched to a gene; V was cut back by 2 bases and J by 4 bases. Germline loops: CDR1 MNHEY, CDR2 SMNVEV (reference sequence). This CDR3 comprises 16 residues. CDR3 bases: TGTGCCAGCAGTTTAGATAGCGGGAGTCTTTACAATGAGCAGTTCTTC. Translating gives CASSLDSGSLYNEQFF.

J is TRBJ1-1 and V is TRBV9; D uncertain. CDR3 length: 15 amino acids. Germline V gene lookup returns CDR1 SGDLS and CDR2 YYNGEE. V was trimmed by 4 bases and J by 5 bases, leaving 18 bases between them. The CDR3 coding sequence is TGTGCCAGCAGCCCCACACCGGAGAGACGTACTGAAGCTTTCTTT. Translation: CASSPTPERRTEAFF.

This clonotype was found many times. The genes are TRBV6-2 or TRBV6-3 and TRBJ1-6, with 9 bases that match TRBD1. This CDR3 has 14 residues. J lost 12 bases, V lost 5 bases, and 8 bases had no gene match. Germline CDR1 reads MNHEY; CDR2 reads SVGEGT. The CDR3 loop reads CASSPPGQGVPLHF. The CDR3 DNA reads TGTGCCAGCAGTCCACCGGGACAGGGCGTACCCCTCCACTTT.

This clonotype was recorded at least ten times. This chain connects TRBV12-3 or TRBV12-4 to TRBJ1-2; TRBD1 might be the D (6 bases). The CDR3 contains 12 residues. V lost 9 bases and J lost 6, with 14 bases in between. The CDR3 reads CASGGKGHGYTF. The CDR3 DNA reads TGTGCCAGTGGGGGCAAGGGGCATGGCTACACCTTC.

V and J are TRBV6-5 and TRBJ2-1, with TRBD2 matching over 8 bases. The CDR3 contains 14 residues. Germline CDR1 MNHEY, CDR2 SVGAGI. As DNA, the CDR3 is TGTGCTACGAGACGGGGGGGCTTAGGCGATGAGCAGTTCTTC. This gives the protein CATRRGGLGDEQFF.

CDR3 nucleotide sequence: TGTGCCAGCAGTCGCCCAGGACTGGCATACTACGAGCAGTACTTC. It translates to CASSRPGLAYYEQYF. The chain links TRBV6-6 to TRBJ2-7; D is perhaps TRBD2 (5 bases). The length of the CDR3 is 15 residues. V lost 5 bases, J lost 3 bases, and 17 bases lay in between. Germline CDR1 and CDR2: MNHNY and SVGAGI (reference sequence).

This clonotype was found many times. This rearrangement joins TRBV29-1 to TRBJ2-3; tentatively, D is TRBD2 (6 bases). Between the trimmed V and J ends, which lost 2 bases and 8 bases, there was a span of 11 bases. This CDR3 has 12 amino acids. Germline V CDR1 and CDR2: SQVTM, ANQGSEA. This CDR3 reads CSVETTRGTQYF. In DNA form, the CDR3 reads TGCAGCGTTGAAACGACTAGGGGTACGCAGTATTTT.

The V gene is TRBV10-3, the J gene TRBJ1-6; D is unclear. Trimming shortened V by 7 bases and J by 6 bases, and 10 bases separated the two germline ends. Germline lookup yields CDR1 ENHRY and CDR2 SYGVKD. The CDR3 consists of 13 residues. DNA of the CDR3: TGTGCCATCACGCGGGCCTCTAATTCACCCCTCCACTTT. Its protein product is CAITRASNSPLHF.